This TCR beta chain was obtained from a study of blood T cell repertoires in COVID-19. Across the study: The United States, Italy and Spain were the sources of the acute and convalescent COVID-19 samples.

The CDR3 length is 15 residues. Germline loops: CDR1 LNHNV, CDR2 YYDKDF (reference sequence). The V gene lost 4 bases and the J gene lost 5 bases, with 14 bases spanning the gap. This clone was recorded once. In the authors' workflow: Nucleated cell number was recorded as an estimate derived from reference gene primer amplification. Repertoires were generated with immunoSEQ multiplex PCR, while TCRdb's copy carries only in-frame clones and drops some. The V and J calls and clone size are taken from that table; D and trimming were inferred from the DNA. The sample records approximately 400,000 clones, roughly 90% being singletons.

This TCR was recovered from a man aged 40-49 years with acute or convalescent COVID-19. The material sequenced was peripheral blood. The chain is built from TRBV15 and TRBJ2-2, with D perhaps TRBD1 (6 bases). The CDR3 coding sequence is TGTGCCACCAGCAATGCAGGGGAGTGGACCGGGGAGCTGTTTTTT. Its translation: CATSNAGEWTGELFF.